This TCR beta chain was recorded in a study of T cell responses to AZD1222 COVID-19 vaccine. Study observations and caveats: The number of AZD1222 recipients seropositive at baseline was only 5 to 7.

Points on this clone: What it recognizes is unknown.

Germline assignment: CDR1 SGHKS and CDR2 YYEKEE (reference sequence). This CDR3 has 15 residues. The V end lost 2 bases, the J end lost 4 bases, and 15 bases lay between the germline ends. Produced via immunoSEQ multiplex PCR; TCRdb's table is partial and in-frame only. The repertoire consists of 95,000 to 150,000 clones, with around 90% occurring once and the leading ten covering roughly 5.7%. V and J are TRBV5-5 and TRBJ1-2; TRBD1 is a possible D gene (6 bases). The source is an adult in good health. The sequencing here drew on peripheral blood, taken on day 0 of AZD1222 vaccination. In nucleotides, the CDR3 is TGTGCCAGCAGCTTCGGCGGGGGCGCTTCCTATGGCTACACCTTC. It translates to CASSFGGGASYGYTF.